The rows below give T cell receptor beta chains drawn from one sample of a study of blood T cells in healthy people across ages. A single record per CDR3 protein comes from TCRdb applying MiXCR to the 5' RACE reads. This table holds roughly 570,000 distinct CDR3 sequences, about 26% found once. The specimen was blood. The receptors stem from a woman in her 70s in good health. Both conserved end residues are part of each CDR3.

CDR3 protein: CASSYNPGGPTGELFF; V gene: TRBV7-3; J gene: TRBJ2-2
CDR3 protein: CASTVRPTNEQFF; V gene: TRBV27; J gene: -
CDR3 protein: CSAKLGGRGVQETQYF; V gene: TRBV20-1; J gene: TRBJ2-5
CDR3 protein: CASSPRVGSTDTQYF; V gene: TRBV18; J gene: TRBJ2-3
CDR3 protein: CASSLVPEEETQYF; V gene: TRBV5-1; J gene: TRBJ2-5
CDR3 protein: CASHRETQYF; V gene: TRBV7-9; J gene: TRBJ2-5
CDR3 protein: CASRTFGSSYNEQFF; V gene: TRBV7-2; J gene: TRBJ2-1
CDR3 protein: CSVGLGGFADTQYF; V gene: TRBV29-1; J gene: TRBJ2-3
CDR3 protein: CSARPSGGPYNEQFF; V gene: TRBV20-1; J gene: -
CDR3 protein: CAGGGSQGNTGELFF; V gene: TRBV5-1; J gene: TRBJ2-2
CDR3 protein: CASSQAFRDRGHDEQFF; V gene: TRBV4-3; J gene: TRBJ2-1
CDR3 protein: CASSQNELGTGGYEQYF; V gene: TRBV18; J gene: TRBJ2-7
CDR3 protein: CASSSLQLAAPFF; V gene: TRBV5-1; J gene: TRBJ2-1
CDR3 protein: CASSLESDTEAFF; V gene: TRBV7-2; J gene: TRBJ1-1
CDR3 protein: CASIMGGNTEAFF; V gene: TRBV2; J gene: TRBJ1-1
CDR3 protein: CSASLGGAYNEQFF; V gene: TRBV20-1; J gene: TRBJ2-1
CDR3 protein: CSARDGTAQETQYF; V gene: TRBV20-1; J gene: TRBJ2-5
CDR3 protein: CASSQDTWGNYGYTF; V gene: TRBV3-1; J gene: TRBJ1-2
CDR3 protein: CASSPHVGTGGYEQYF; V gene: TRBV9; J gene: TRBJ2-7
CDR3 protein: CACRNPGSFPVTMGYTF; V gene: TRBV2; J gene: TRBJ1-2
CDR3 protein: CASALSESSPLHF; V gene: TRBV4-1; J gene: TRBJ1-6
CDR3 protein: CSALSGDYGYTF; V gene: TRBV20-1; J gene: TRBJ1-2
CDR3 protein: CASSPLGDRGQREQYF; V gene: TRBV18; J gene: -